This T cell receptor beta chain emerged from a study of T cells in women clearing cervical HPV infection. The wider study: Case blood was drawn when the lesion was first found; control blood after infection became undetectable.

The study's findings and limits: Cases carried less TRBV6-7 than controls: approximately 0.1% versus 0.16%.

The CDR3 loop spans 15 amino acids. The V and J ends lost 1 base and 1 base respectively, with 10 bases between them. Germline CDR1 reads SGHRS; CDR2 reads YFSETQ. Turning to this clone: The antigen is unknown. Read sequence stops 3 residues before the CDR3 end, and the germline J gene provides the missing end.

The repertoire was sequenced with immunoSEQ multiplex PCR; TCRdb's copy has only in-frame clones and lacks some. The data include some 40,000 clones; the top ten clones carry just under 6.5%. The V and J genes are TRBV5-1 and TRBJ2-3, with D tentatively TRBD2 (5 bases). Sequenced: blood buffy coat. This sequence was found in a woman between 18 and 70 years old with a cervical HPV16 infection that either progressed to CIN3+ or cleared (not recorded which). The CDR3 sequence: CASSLTQRGTDTQYF. Partial CDR3 DNA: TGCGCCAGCAGCTTGACCCAGAGGGGCACAGATACG.